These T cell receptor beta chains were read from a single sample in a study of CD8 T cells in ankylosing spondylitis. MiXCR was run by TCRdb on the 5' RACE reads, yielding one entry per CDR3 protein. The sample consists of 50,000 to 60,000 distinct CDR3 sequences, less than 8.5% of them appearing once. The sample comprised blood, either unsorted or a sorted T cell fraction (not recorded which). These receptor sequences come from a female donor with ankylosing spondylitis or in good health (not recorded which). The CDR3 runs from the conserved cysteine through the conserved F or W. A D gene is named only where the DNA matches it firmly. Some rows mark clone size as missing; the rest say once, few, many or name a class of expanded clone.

CDR3 protein: CASERQGNLNTEAFF
CDR3 DNA: TGTGCCAGCGAACGACAGGGAAACCTGAACACTGAAGCTTTCTTT
D gene: TRBD1
clone size: many
V gene: TRBV6-2/TRBV6-3
J gene: TRBJ1-1

CDR3 protein: CASSPVRDRANYGYTF
CDR3 DNA: TGTGCCAGCTCACCTGTCCGGGACAGGGCTAACTATGGCTACACCTTC
D gene: TRBD1
clone size: many
V gene: TRBV18
J gene: TRBJ1-2

CDR3 protein: CASSLMETQYF
CDR3 DNA: TGTGCCAGCAGTTTAATGGAGACCCAGTACTTC
D gene: .
clone size: many
V gene: TRBV28
J gene: TRBJ2-5

CDR3 protein: CASSYAPGTNTIYF
CDR3 DNA: TGTGCCAGCAGTTATGCGCCCGGGACAAACACCATATATTTT
D gene: .
clone size: many
V gene: TRBV6-5
J gene: TRBJ1-3

CDR3 protein: CASSNPGASDQFF
CDR3 DNA: TGTGCCAGCAGCAACCCCGGGGCTTCGGACCAGTTCTTC
D gene: .
clone size: .
V gene: TRBV5-5
J gene: TRBJ2-1

CDR3 protein: CASSLAAVRDSYNEQFF
CDR3 DNA: TGCGCCAGCAGCTTGGCCGCAGTGAGGGACTCCTACAATGAGCAGTTCTTC
D gene: .
clone size: many
V gene: TRBV5-1
J gene: TRBJ2-1

CDR3 protein: CASSLEDGTQYF
CDR3 DNA: TGCGCCAGCAGCTTGGAGGACGGTACGCAGTATTTT
D gene: .
clone size: .
V gene: TRBV5-1
J gene: TRBJ2-3

CDR3 protein: CASGPPGGFNQPQHF
CDR3 DNA: TGTGCTAGTGGTCCCCCCGGAGGTTTCAATCAGCCCCAGCATTTT
D gene: .
clone size: many
V gene: TRBV12-5
J gene: TRBJ1-5

CDR3 protein: CSASGGTGGGETQYF
CDR3 DNA: TGCAGTGCATCGGGCGGGACAGGGGGTGGAGAGACCCAGTACTTC
D gene: TRBD1
clone size: many
V gene: TRBV20-1
J gene: TRBJ2-5

CDR3 protein: CASSLYNEQFF
CDR3 DNA: TGTGCCAGCAGCTTGTACAATGAGCAGTTCTTC
D gene: .
clone size: many
V gene: TRBV5-6
J gene: TRBJ2-1

CDR3 protein: CASSAKTATNEKLFF
CDR3 DNA: TGTGCCAGCAGCGCTAAGACAGCAACTAATGAAAAACTGTTTTTT
D gene: .
clone size: many
V gene: TRBV21-1
J gene: TRBJ1-4

CDR3 protein: CASSYSWAGGRTGELFF
CDR3 DNA: TGTGCCAGCAGTTACTCGTGGGCAGGGGGCAGGACCGGGGAGCTGTTTTTT
D gene: TRBD1
clone size: many
V gene: TRBV6-2/TRBV6-3
J gene: TRBJ2-2

CDR3 protein: CASSYPSTDTQYF
CDR3 DNA: TGTGCCAGCAGCTACCCTAGCACAGATACGCAGTATTTT
D gene: .
clone size: many
V gene: TRBV7-6
J gene: TRBJ2-3

CDR3 protein: CSANLAGGLTDTQYF
CDR3 DNA: TGCAGTGCTAACTTAGCGGGGGGGCTTACAGATACGCAGTATTTT
D gene: TRBD2
clone size: few
V gene: TRBV20-1
J gene: TRBJ2-3

CDR3 protein: CSASWGNEQFF
CDR3 DNA: TGCAGTGCTAGCTGGGGCAATGAGCAGTTCTTC
D gene: .
clone size: many
V gene: TRBV20-1
J gene: TRBJ2-1

CDR3 protein: CSARVGNHYGYTF
CDR3 DNA: TGCAGTGCTAGAGTGGGTAACCACTATGGCTACACCTTC
D gene: .
clone size: few
V gene: TRBV20-1
J gene: TRBJ1-2

CDR3 protein: CASSLVGPLSGNTIYF
CDR3 DNA: TGTGCCAGCAGCTTGGTGGGACCCCTATCTGGAAACACCATATATTTT
D gene: .
clone size: many
V gene: TRBV5-5
J gene: TRBJ1-3

CDR3 protein: CAGRSGPEQFF
CDR3 DNA: TGTGCCGGACGTTCAGGCCCCGAGCAGTTCTTC
D gene: .
clone size: many
V gene: TRBV11-2
J gene: TRBJ2-1

CDR3 protein: CASSSSQGGEQFF
CDR3 DNA: TGTGCCAGCTCCTCTTCACAGGGAGGTGAGCAGTTCTTC
D gene: .
clone size: few
V gene: TRBV14
J gene: TRBJ2-1

CDR3 protein: CASSPSSGGAAEQFF
CDR3 DNA: TGTGCCAGCTCACCTTCTAGCGGGGGGGCCGCTGAGCAGTTCTTC
D gene: TRBD2
clone size: many
V gene: TRBV18
J gene: TRBJ2-1

CDR3 protein: CASSLDSGTLLSYEQYF
CDR3 DNA: TGCGCCAGCAGCTTGGATTCCGGGACACTCCTATCCTACGAGCAGTACTTC
D gene: .
clone size: many
V gene: TRBV5-1
J gene: TRBJ2-7

CDR3 protein: CASSLRGSSSGGTIYF
CDR3 DNA: TGTGCCAGCAGCTTGAGGGGCAGCAGCTCTGGCGGCACCATATATTTT
D gene: .
clone size: many
V gene: TRBV5-4
J gene: TRBJ1-3

CDR3 protein: CASSFSISNEQFF
CDR3 DNA: TGTGCCAGCAGTTTTTCAATCAGCAATGAGCAGTTCTTC
D gene: .
clone size: many
V gene: TRBV12-3/TRBV12-4
J gene: TRBJ2-1

CDR3 protein: CASSSGTSGDTQYF
CDR3 DNA: TGTGCCAGCAGTTCCGGGACTAGCGGAGATACGCAGTATTTT
D gene: TRBD2
clone size: many
V gene: TRBV12-3/TRBV12-4
J gene: TRBJ2-3

CDR3 protein: CASSYSGHMNTEAFF
CDR3 DNA: TGTGCCAGCAGTTACTCGGGACACATGAACACTGAAGCTTTCTTT
D gene: .
clone size: many
V gene: TRBV6-5
J gene: TRBJ1-1

CDR3 protein: CASMVRETGELFF
CDR3 DNA: TGCGCCAGCATGGTGCGGGAAACCGGGGAGCTGTTTTTT
D gene: .
clone size: many
V gene: TRBV5-1
J gene: TRBJ2-2

CDR3 protein: CASSGGLGDSPLHF
CDR3 DNA: TGCGCCAGCAGTGGGGGCCTTGGGGATTCACCCCTCCACTTT
D gene: .
clone size: many
V gene: TRBV5-1
J gene: TRBJ1-6

CDR3 protein: CASRAPPDSGDTEAFF
CDR3 DNA: TGTGCCAGCAGGGCCCCCCCGGACAGCGGGGACACTGAAGCTTTCTTT
D gene: .
clone size: many
V gene: TRBV5-5
J gene: TRBJ1-1

CDR3 protein: CASGLGQGASYNEQFF
CDR3 DNA: TGCGCCAGCGGGCTTGGACAGGGGGCCTCCTACAATGAGCAGTTCTTC
D gene: TRBD1
clone size: many
V gene: TRBV5-1
J gene: TRBJ2-1

CDR3 protein: CSAPSRTGYNEQFF
CDR3 DNA: TGCAGCGCCCCGTCCCGGACAGGCTACAATGAGCAGTTCTTC
D gene: TRBD1
clone size: many
V gene: TRBV29-1
J gene: TRBJ2-1

CDR3 protein: CASSQDNTEAFF
CDR3 DNA: TGCGCCAGCAGCCAAGATAACACTGAAGCTTTCTTT
D gene: .
clone size: many
V gene: TRBV4-3
J gene: TRBJ1-1

CDR3 protein: CASSLGSGTGGTEAFF
CDR3 DNA: TGTGCCAGCAGCTTAGGGTCTGGGACAGGGGGCACTGAAGCTTTCTTT
D gene: TRBD1
clone size: once
V gene: TRBV7-9
J gene: TRBJ1-1

CDR3 protein: CASSTRVAGARSTDTQYF
CDR3 DNA: TGTGCCAGCAGCACTCGGGTAGCGGGGGCCCGAAGCACAGATACGCAGTATTTT
D gene: TRBD2
clone size: many
V gene: TRBV7-9
J gene: TRBJ2-3

CDR3 protein: CASSPPSANYGYTF
CDR3 DNA: TGTGCCAGCTCACCACCGTCTGCTAACTATGGCTACACCTTC
D gene: .
clone size: many
V gene: TRBV18
J gene: TRBJ1-2

CDR3 protein: CSVHLRDRSETQYF
CDR3 DNA: TGCAGCGTTCACCTGAGGGACAGATCAGAGACCCAGTACTTC
D gene: TRBD1
clone size: many
V gene: TRBV29-1
J gene: TRBJ2-5

CDR3 protein: CSVESSDNYGYTF
CDR3 DNA: TGCAGCGTTGAGTCTTCCGATAACTATGGCTACACCTTC
D gene: .
clone size: many
V gene: TRBV29-1
J gene: TRBJ1-2

CDR3 protein: CASSLVGGTRGSYNEQFF
CDR3 DNA: TGTGCCAGCAGCTTAGTCGGGGGGACGCGAGGCTCCTACAATGAGCAGTTCTTC
D gene: TRBD2
clone size: many
V gene: TRBV11-2
J gene: TRBJ2-1

CDR3 protein: CASTRDGVSETQYF
CDR3 DNA: TGTGCCAGCACCAGAGATGGGGTATCAGAGACCCAGTACTTC
D gene: .
clone size: .
V gene: TRBV11-2
J gene: TRBJ2-5

CDR3 protein: CASRIQGTNSPLHF
CDR3 DNA: TGTGCCAGCAGGATACAGGGCACTAATTCACCCCTCCACTTT
D gene: .
clone size: many
V gene: TRBV27
J gene: TRBJ1-6

CDR3 protein: CATSRTIGISPLHF
CDR3 DNA: TGTGCCACCTCCCGCACAATCGGAATCTCACCCCTCCACTTT
D gene: .
clone size: many
V gene: TRBV28
J gene: TRBJ1-6

CDR3 protein: CASSLGSMNTEAFF
CDR3 DNA: TGCGCCAGCAGCTTGGGCTCCATGAACACTGAAGCTTTCTTT
D gene: .
clone size: many
V gene: TRBV5-1
J gene: TRBJ1-1

CDR3 protein: CSAPNRGSNQPQHF
CDR3 DNA: TGCAGTGCTCCTAATAGGGGGAGCAATCAGCCCCAGCATTTT
D gene: .
clone size: few
V gene: TRBV20-1
J gene: TRBJ1-5

CDR3 protein: CSASGASGNTIYF
CDR3 DNA: TGCAGTGCATCAGGGGCCTCTGGAAACACCATATATTTT
D gene: .
clone size: many
V gene: TRBV20-1
J gene: TRBJ1-3

CDR3 protein: CASSSGTYRTDTQYF
CDR3 DNA: TGTGCCAGCAGCTCAGGGACTTACCGAACAGATACGCAGTATTTT
D gene: .
clone size: many
V gene: TRBV7-6
J gene: TRBJ2-3

CDR3 protein: CASSAVLRDYTDTQYF
CDR3 DNA: TGTGCCAGCAGCGCCGTCTTAAGGGACTACACAGATACGCAGTATTTT
D gene: TRBD2
clone size: few
V gene: TRBV13
J gene: TRBJ2-3

CDR3 protein: CAISGTSDTQYF
CDR3 DNA: TGTGCCATCAGTGGGACTTCAGATACGCAGTATTTT
D gene: .
clone size: many
V gene: TRBV10-3
J gene: TRBJ2-3

CDR3 protein: CASSPLGFDTGELFF
CDR3 DNA: TGCGCCAGCAGCCCCCTTGGGTTCGACACCGGGGAGCTGTTTTTT
D gene: .
clone size: many
V gene: TRBV5-1
J gene: TRBJ2-2

CDR3 protein: CASSSLWGNEQYF
CDR3 DNA: TGTGCCAGCAGTTCCCTTTGGGGAAACGAGCAGTACTTC
D gene: .
clone size: many
V gene: TRBV12-3/TRBV12-4
J gene: TRBJ2-7

CDR3 protein: CASSFVGGSGNTIYF
CDR3 DNA: TGTGCCAGCAGCTTTGTTGGGGGCTCTGGAAACACCATATATTTT
D gene: .
clone size: .
V gene: TRBV7-2
J gene: TRBJ1-3

CDR3 protein: CSARLVRTEAFF
CDR3 DNA: TGCAGTGCTAGATTGGTAAGGACTGAAGCTTTCTTT
D gene: .
clone size: many
V gene: TRBV20-1
J gene: TRBJ1-1

CDR3 protein: CASRVDTLVKEKLFF
CDR3 DNA: TGTGCCAGCAGAGTTGACACGTTAGTAAAGGAAAAACTGTTTTTT
D gene: .
clone size: many
V gene: TRBV2
J gene: TRBJ1-4

CDR3 protein: CASSLFGGASGAEQFF
CDR3 DNA: TGTGCCAGCAGTCTATTCGGGGGGGCTAGTGGCGCTGAGCAGTTCTTC
D gene: TRBD2
clone size: many
V gene: TRBV28
J gene: TRBJ2-1

CDR3 protein: CASSFRQGTNTEAFF
CDR3 DNA: TGTGCCAGCAGTTTCCGACAGGGTACCAACACTGAAGCTTTCTTT
D gene: TRBD1
clone size: .
V gene: TRBV7-9
J gene: TRBJ1-1

CDR3 protein: CASSLRYSGANVLTF
CDR3 DNA: TGTGCCAGCAGCCTTCGGTATTCTGGGGCCAACGTCCTGACTTTC
D gene: .
clone size: many
V gene: TRBV5-5
J gene: TRBJ2-6

CDR3 protein: CASSLGTGGSEAFF
CDR3 DNA: TGTGCCAGCAGCTTAGGTACGGGGGGATCTGAAGCTTTCTTT
D gene: .
clone size: few
V gene: TRBV7-2
J gene: TRBJ1-1

CDR3 protein: CATSRQGGYGYTF
CDR3 DNA: TGTGCCACCAGTCGACAGGGTGGCTATGGCTACACCTTC
D gene: TRBD1
clone size: many
V gene: TRBV24-1
J gene: TRBJ1-2

CDR3 protein: CASSFGQGVSTDTQYF
CDR3 DNA: TGTGCCAGCAGCTTCGGACAGGGGGTGAGCACAGATACGCAGTATTTT
D gene: TRBD1
clone size: many
V gene: TRBV5-6
J gene: TRBJ2-3